This record concerns one TCR beta chain sequence. Libraries were prepared by immunoSEQ multiplex PCR; TCRdb keeps only in-frame clonotypes and omits some of them. The table records under 30,000 clones, approximately 86% of them present only once. The CDR3 is 14 amino acids. V was pared by 4 bases and J by 1 base, with 4 bases of the junction left unmatched. The germline gives CDR1 LNHDA, CDR2 SQIVND (reference sequence). These data are taken from a study of blood T cell repertoires in COVID-19. The clonotype comes from a man in his fifties or sixties with active COVID-19. Sequenced material: peripheral blood. The gene calls are TRBV19 and TRBJ2-7, with TRBD2 identical over 7 bases. CDR3 coding DNA: TGTGCCAGTAGTAGGGGGGGAGAATCCTACGAGCAGTACTTC. This encodes CASSRGGESYEQYF.